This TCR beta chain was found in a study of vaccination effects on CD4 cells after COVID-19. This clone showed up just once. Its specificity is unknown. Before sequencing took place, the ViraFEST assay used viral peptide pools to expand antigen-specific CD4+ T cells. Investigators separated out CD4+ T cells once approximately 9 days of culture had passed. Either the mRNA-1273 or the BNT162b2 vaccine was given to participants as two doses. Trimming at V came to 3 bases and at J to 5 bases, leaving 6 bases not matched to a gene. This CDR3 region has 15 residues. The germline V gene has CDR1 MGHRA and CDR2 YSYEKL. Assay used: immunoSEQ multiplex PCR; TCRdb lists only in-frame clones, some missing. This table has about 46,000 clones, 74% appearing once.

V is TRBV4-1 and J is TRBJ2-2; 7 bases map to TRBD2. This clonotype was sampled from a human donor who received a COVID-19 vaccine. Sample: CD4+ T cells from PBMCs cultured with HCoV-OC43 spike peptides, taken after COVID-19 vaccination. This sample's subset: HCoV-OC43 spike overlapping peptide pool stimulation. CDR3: CASSHWLAVTGELFF. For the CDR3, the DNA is TGCGCCAGCAGCCATTGGCTAGCGGTAACCGGGGAGCTGTTTTTT.